The clone carrying this T cell receptor beta chain came up once. Its specificity is not known. This CDR3 region has 15 residues. The V and J ends lost 1 base and 6 bases respectively, with 15 bases between them. Germline CDR1 is LNHDA and CDR2 is SQIVND (reference sequence). Under the ViraFEST assay, PBMC were stimulated with viral peptide pools so that antigen-specific CD4+ T cells expanded. Sequencing was performed afterwards. Once cultured for 10 to 11 days, the cells underwent separation to obtain CD4+ T cells. Cultures of 2 million or so PBMC per well contained about 10 IU/ml IL-2 plus 10 ug/ml peptides. Cultures received IL-2 medium that replaced half the medium on days 3 and 7. These data are taken from a study of vaccination effects on CD4 cells after COVID-19. Profiling relied on immunoSEQ multiplex PCR, and the TCRdb table lists in-frame clones only, not all of them. The sample includes roughly 61,000 clones, 80% to 90% of them seen just once.

Study-wide results and caveats: Within healthy vaccinees, only 1 of 255 vaccine-induced clones displayed cross-reactivity with common cold coronaviruses.

This sample comprised CD4+ T cells from PBMCs cultured with HCoV-229E spike peptides, obtained before COVID-19 vaccination. The chain joins TRBV19 to TRBJ1-1; no clear D gene. The receptor was isolated from a human donor who received a COVID-19 vaccine. The CDR3 nucleotides are TGTGCCAGTAGTATAGTTGGTGTAGGGCCAGCTGAAGCTTTCTTT. The encoded protein is CASSIVGVGPAEAFF.